This T cell receptor (beta chain) came from a study of blood T cell repertoires in COVID-19 (dated by TCRdb to about 2020). For the wider study: Collaborator samples came from the United States, Italy and Spain and covered acute and convalescent phases of COVID-19. HLA class I and class II types, where available, came from metadata supplied by the sample provider rather than from assay-based typing. The repertoires were released in a freely available public database intended as a resource for research on the immune response to SARS-CoV-2. The samples were drawn from the first 160 participants of the ongoing ImmuneRACE study and from some 1,300 subjects provided by 6 global collaborators. Deeply sampled blood TCRbeta repertoires from subjects exposed to, actively infected with, or recovered from COVID-19 were included in the dataset. A de-identified subject ID, COVID-19 status, age in years and sex were almost always included in the sample metadata. The prospective study material was composed of cDNA or gDNA derived from T cells, B-cell-depleted T cells, or PBMCs. Summary of the overall study and its limitations: How much clinical and demographic metadata was included differed by source and by participant, and the metadata was provided uncurated.

Regarding this clone: It lacks a known antigen. Per-base qualities were not stored, and no clone one base away is much larger.

At the junction V is shortened by 6 bases and J by 6 bases, with 16 bases in between. The CDR3, cysteine through phenylalanine, is 14 amino acids long. Only the CDR3 part of the read is kept: 42 bases, read in frame from the first base. Per the germline V gene, SGDLS is the CDR1 and YYNGEE is the CDR2. Each collaborating institution followed its own protocols to collect whole blood in K2EDTA tubes. For TCRbeta analysis, collaborator samples were shipped as frozen whole blood, as isolated PBMCs, or as DNA extracted from either sample type. TCRbeta CDR3 regions were amplified from genomic DNA by means of the immunoSEQ Assay, a bias-controlled multiplex PCR. The authors processed their data as follows. The number of nucleated cells in each sample was estimated by amplification of reference gene primers within the assay. To quantify the absolute abundance of each unique TCRbeta CDR3 rearrangement, sequence reads were collapsed and filtered. For each sample, productive Simpson clonality was calculated as the square root of Simpson's diversity index over productive rearrangements. Sourced from immuneACCESS, this table was stored by TCRdb with only in-frame sequences that have V and J called. A share of the clones is absent; for the studies checked, an unresolved V gene accounts for under half, and the remainder has no known explanation. That table supplies the V and J calls and clone size; D and trimming were determined from the DNA. The sample contains roughly 230,000 clones, 82% of them found a single time. 3.6% of the sample comes from the top ten.

The chain uses TRBV9 and TRBJ2-1; TRBD2 is a weak D gene call, 7 bases matching. The TCR comes from an elderly woman with acute or convalescent COVID-19. Sequenced material: peripheral blood. The CDR3 sequence is CASTLGGAGNEQFF. The bases are TGTGCCAGCACTCTGGGGGGGGCTGGCAATGAGCAGTTCTTC.